The 8 T cell receptor beta chains reported below all come from one sample, sequenced in a study of blood T cell repertoires in COVID-19. Clones were read by immunoSEQ multiplex PCR, and TCRdb kept only the in-frame ones, dropping some. The table records 95,000 to 150,000 clones, approximately 80% of them present only once. Material for sequencing was peripheral blood. The receptors shown here come from a woman between 65 and 79 years old with acute or convalescent COVID-19.

The CDR3 DNA sequence: TGTGCCTGGAGTGTACAGGGATACACTGAAGCTTTCTTT. Its protein is CAWSVQGYTEAFF. The chain carries TRBV30 and TRBJ1-1; D possibly corresponds to TRBD1 (6 bases). CDR1 is GTSNPN and CDR2 is SVGIG in the germline V gene (reference sequence). The V end lost 0 bases, the J end lost 3 bases, and 8 bases lay between the germline ends. The CDR3 runs 13 residues.

This clone has just a few counts. The chain combines TRBV7-8 with TRBJ1-3; D gene ambiguous. The CDR3 consists of 12 residues. CDR1 SGHVS and CDR2 FQNEAQ come from the germline V gene. V was clipped by 5 bases and J by 4 bases, with 6 bases between them. The CDR3 sequence: CASSPAGNTIYF. For the CDR3, the DNA is TGTGCCAGCAGCCCCGCGGGAAACACCATATATTTT. Filled out from reference TRBV7-8 and TRBJ1-3, the complete variable domain reads GAGVSQSPRYKVAKRGQDVALRCDPISGHVSLFWYQQALGQGPEFLTYFQNEAQLDKSGLPSDRFFAERPEGSVSTLKIQRTQQEDSAVYLCASSPAGNTIYFGEGSWLTVV.

CDR3 DNA sequence: TGTGCCAGTAGACCGAGAAACAGGGCCACCTACGAGCAGTACGTC. It encodes CASRPRNRATYEQYV. The rearrangement uses TRBV19 and TRBJ2-7; D might be TRBD1 (6 bases). Germline CDR1 reads LNHDA; CDR2 reads SQIVND (reference sequence). Trimming removed 6 bases from V and 2 bases from J, with 17 bases in between. This CDR3 has 15 amino acids.

The chain uses TRBV27 and TRBJ1-2, with 8 nucleotides matching TRBD1. CDR3 length: 15 amino acids. The V gene's germline CDR1 is MNHEY and CDR2 SMNVEV (reference sequence). V shed 4 bases, J shed 4 bases, and the junction held 8 bases outside the gene matches. This chain's CDR3 is CASSCPTGALYGYTF. CDR3 DNA: TGTGCCAGCAGTTGCCCGACAGGGGCCCTCTATGGCTACACCTTC.

The gene calls are TRBV2 and TRBJ2-2; no reliable D call. Germline values: CDR1 SNHLY, CDR2 FYNNEI. V lost 3 bases to trimming and J lost 4 bases, with 9 bases between them. This CDR3 region has 14 residues. CDR3 bases: TGTGCCAGCAGTGAGGGCCAGTTCACCGGGGAGCTGTTTTTT. This translates into CASSEGQFTGELFF.

The V call is TRBV4-3, the J call TRBJ1-2; D remains ambiguous. The CDR3 is 16 amino acids. CDR1 is LGHNA, CDR2 YSLEER, per germline. The ends were cut back, 0 bases at V and 2 bases at J, with 13 bases in the middle. This chain's CDR3 is CASSQDRQALNYGYTF. The CDR3 DNA sequence: TGCGCCAGCAGCCAAGATAGGCAGGCCCTAAACTATGGCTACACCTTC.

The chain has TRBV12-3 or TRBV12-4 and TRBJ2-1; possible D gene TRBD1, 6 bases. The CDR3 has 12 amino acids. V lost 3 bases to trimming and J lost 6 bases, with 6 bases between them. CDR3 sequence (DNA): TGTGCCAGCAGTTTCAGGGGCAATGAGCAGTTCTTC. Its protein is CASSFRGNEQFF.

The V call is TRBV2, the J call TRBJ1-2; 9 bases are shared with TRBD1. The germline gives CDR1 SNHLY, CDR2 FYNNEI. Germline trimming cut 5 bases from V and 5 bases from J; bases unmatched to any gene: 3. The CDR3 covers 13 residues. The CDR3 coding sequence is TGTGCCAGCAGTCCGACAGGGGGATATGGCTACACCTTC. Translated, it gives CASSPTGGYGYTF.